These 22 T cell receptor beta chains were all obtained from the same sample, sequenced in a study of T cell responses to AZD1222 COVID-19 vaccine. Data came from immunoSEQ multiplex PCR; TCRdb stores just in-frame clones and leaves some out. Of more than 85,000 clones in the sample, roughly nine tenths were seen once. The specimen comprised peripheral blood, sampled on day 0 of AZD1222 vaccination. Receptors were obtained from an adult in good health.

This chain links TRBV4-1 with TRBJ2-1; 11 bases are shared with TRBD2. The CDR3 totals 17 residues. The V gene end was trimmed by 3 bases and the J gene end by 6 bases; junction bases not matched to a gene: 10. Germline CDR1 is MGHRA and CDR2 is YSYEKL. As DNA, the CDR3 is TGCGCCAGCAGCCAGATCGTTCTTAGCGGGAGGGCCAATGAGCAGTTCTTC. Translated, it gives CASSQIVLSGRANEQFF.

This chain joins TRBV28 and TRBJ1-2; D not certain. V was shortened by 11 bases and J by 3 bases, with 13 bases between the two germline ends. CDR1 is MDHEN and CDR2 is SYDVKM in the germline V gene. This CDR3 region has 12 residues. The CDR3 loop is CAGSGGDYGYTF. The CDR3 DNA follows: TGTGCCGGCTCAGGAGGCGACTATGGCTACACCTTC.

This clone was counted only a few times. This chain connects TRBV7-9 to TRBJ1-2, with D uncertain. Trimming removed 3 bases at V and 0 bases at J, with 14 bases between. There are 16 residues in the CDR3. Germline CDR1 SEHNR, CDR2 FQNEAQ (reference sequence). The CDR3, as DNA: TGTGCCAGCAGCTTTGATTTTCGGCAAACTAACTATGGCTACACCTTC. It translates to CASSFDFRQTNYGYTF.

V and J are TRBV5-4 and TRBJ2-2, with 9 nucleotides matching TRBD2. V lost 4 bases to trimming and J lost 1 base; unmatched junction nucleotides: 2. This CDR3 comprises 15 residues. Germline V gene sequence: CDR1 SGHNT, CDR2 YYREEE (reference sequence). CDR3 protein: CASSLAGLNTGELFF. The CDR3 DNA follows: TGTGCCAGCAGCCTAGCGGGGCTGAACACCGGGGAGCTGTTTTTT.

CDR3 in amino acids: CASSRRPAGWDTGELFF. The CDR3 DNA follows: TGTGCCAGCAGCCGGCGGCCGGCAGGGTGGGACACCGGGGAGCTGTTTTTT. This rearrangement joins TRBV3-1 (or the pseudogene TRBV3-2) to TRBJ2-2, with a tentative D call TRBD1 (5 bases). V was cut by 4 bases and J by 3 bases, with 18 bases left in between. Germline-derived CDR1 and CDR2 are LGHDT and YNNKEL (reference sequence). This CDR3 region has 17 residues.

The chain recombines TRBV29-1 with TRBJ2-3; TRBD2 matches at 14 bases. Germline lookup yields CDR1 SQVTM and CDR2 ANQGSEA. The CDR3 sequence is 17 residues long. With 1 base clipped from V and 1 base from J, the junction kept 4 bases outside the gene matches. CDR3 amino acids: CSVEGLAGGRGTDTQYF. The CDR3, as DNA: TGCAGCGTTGAAGGACTAGCGGGGGGGCGTGGCACAGATACGCAGTATTTT.

The CDR3 sequence: CASSPPSTYNEQFF. The CDR3 DNA follows: TGTGCCAGCTCACCACCCTCTACGTACAATGAGCAGTTCTTC. V usage is TRBV18 and J usage is TRBJ2-1; no clear D. The V end lost 0 bases, the J end lost 4 bases, and 7 bases lay between the germline ends. Germline V gene sequence: CDR1 KGHSH, CDR2 LQKENI. There are 14 residues in the CDR3.

The rearrangement uses TRBV7-2 and TRBJ1-6; 9 bases fit TRBD1. Trimming cost V 5 bases and J 8 bases; bases outside gene matches: 7. Looked up from germline, CDR1 is SGHTA and CDR2 is FQGNSA. This CDR3 region has 15 residues. CDR3 sequence: CASSTRQGDYSPLHF. The CDR3 DNA sequence: TGTGCCAGCAGCACGCGACAGGGGGACTATTCACCCCTCCACTTT.

The CDR3 coding sequence is TGTGCCAGCAGTGAATTTTGGGGTTCGGGCACAGATACGCAGTATTTT. This translates into CASSEFWGSGTDTQYF. The V call is TRBV6-1, the J call TRBJ2-3, with D unclear. Looked up from germline, CDR1 is MNHNS and CDR2 is SASEGT. The germline V and J ends were trimmed by 2 bases and 1 base, with 13 bases remaining between them. CDR3 length: 16 amino acids.

The rearrangement links TRBV6-5 to TRBJ1-2; D is unresolved. This CDR3 region has 10 residues. Germline V gene lookup returns CDR1 MNHEY and CDR2 SVGAGI. V was shortened by 6 bases and J by 7 bases, with 6 bases between the two germline ends. In DNA form, the CDR3 reads TGTGCCAGCAGGAATGGTGGCTACACCTTC. It codes for CASRNGGYTF.

The chain carries TRBV6-1 and TRBJ2-4, with 7 bases lining up with TRBD1. This CDR3 is 15 amino acids long. From germline, CDR1 is MNHNS and CDR2 SASEGT. Trimming at V came to 3 bases and at J to 10 bases, leaving 12 bases not matched to a gene. This CDR3 reads CASSDGDSGAQIQYF. CDR3 nucleotides: TGTGCCAGCAGTGACGGGGACAGTGGGGCCCAAATTCAGTACTTC.

This chain connects TRBV5-1 to TRBJ1-1; D unresolved. CDR1 is SGHRS and CDR2 is YFSETQ in the germline V gene. This CDR3 is 15 amino acids long. V shed 2 bases and J shed 2 bases, with 13 bases lying between them. The CDR3 sequence is CASSFQGPGNTEAFF. The CDR3 DNA follows: TGCGCCAGCAGCTTTCAAGGTCCGGGAAACACTGAAGCTTTCTTT.

This sequence joins TRBV9 and TRBJ2-7, with D unresolved. V was trimmed by 3 bases and J by 3 bases, leaving 13 bases between them. Per germline, CDR1 SGDLS and CDR2 YYNGEE. This CDR3 is 14 amino acids long. The CDR3 is CASSALGRDYEQYF. As DNA, the CDR3 is TGTGCCAGCAGCGCGCTAGGCAGAGACTACGAGCAGTACTTC.

This chain uses TRBV6-2 or TRBV6-3 with TRBJ2-5, with TRBD2 as a possible D gene (5 bases). Germline V gene data show CDR1 as MNHEY and CDR2 as SVGEGT. V lost 6 bases to trimming and J lost 1 base, with 9 bases between them. The CDR3 sequence is 13 residues long. The CDR3 DNA follows: TGTGCCAGCAGCGACTACCGCCAAGAGACCCAGTACTTC. Its translation: CASSDYRQETQYF.

Note on this clone: Mismatch with germline at one junction end may stem from a read error. The sample contains more than one DNA sequence encoding this CDR3. V and J are TRBV3-1 (or the pseudogene TRBV3-2) and TRBJ1-1; D possibly corresponds to TRBD1 (6 bases). The CDR3 extends over 14 amino acids. Germline lookup yields CDR1 LGHDT and CDR2 YNNKEL (reference sequence). CDR3 nucleotide sequence: TGTGCCAGCAGCCAAGTCAGGGGCGAAACTGAAGCCTTCTTT. Protein product: CASSQVRGETEAFF.

In regard to this clone: The sample contains more than one DNA sequence encoding this CDR3. The CDR3 region has the DNA TGTGCCAGCAGCCCGACAGGGAATAGCAATCAGCCCCAGCATTTT. Translated: CASSPTGNSNQPQHF. This sequence joins TRBV6-5 and TRBJ1-5; TRBD1 matches 7 bases. This CDR3 contains 15 residues. After removal of 6 bases from V and 0 bases from J, the junction contained 5 bases not matched to a gene. CDR1 and CDR2 from the germline V gene are MNHEY and SVGAGI.

This chain joins TRBV5-5 and TRBJ2-3, with TRBD1 as a possible D gene (6 bases). The germline V and J ends were trimmed by 3 bases and 1 base, with 12 bases remaining between them. The germline V gene has CDR1 SGHKS and CDR2 YYEKEE (reference sequence). This CDR3 contains 15 residues. The CDR3 protein is CASSSTGQGTDTQYF. The CDR3, as DNA: TGTGCCAGCAGCTCGACAGGCCAAGGCACAGATACGCAGTATTTT.

The rearrangement uses TRBV18 and TRBJ1-2, with 7 bases identical to TRBD1. Germline values: CDR1 KGHSH, CDR2 LQKENI. The CDR3 covers 13 residues. V lost 6 bases, J lost 0 bases, and 1 base stayed unmatched. In DNA form, the CDR3 reads TGTGCCAGCTCCCAGGGGGCTAACTATGGCTACACCTTC. As protein: CASSQGANYGYTF.

This clone has more than one count but fewer than ten. This rearrangement joins TRBV9 to TRBJ1-4; the D gene is possibly TRBD1 (6 bases). This CDR3 contains 15 residues. Trimming removed 4 bases from V and 8 bases from J, with 18 bases in between. Per the germline V gene, CDR1 is SGDLS and CDR2 is YYNGEE. As DNA, the CDR3 is TGTGCCAGCAGCCCGAGGGGGGGTATAGAGGAAAAACTGTTTTTT. Amino acid sequence: CASSPRGGIEEKLFF.

This sequence joins TRBV6-6 and TRBJ2-7; D is perhaps TRBD1 or TRBD2 (5 bases each). CDR1 and CDR2 (germline): MNHNY, SVGAGI (reference sequence). The CDR3 runs to 16 residues. Trimming removed 2 bases from V and 2 bases from J, with 16 bases in between. CDR3 nucleotide sequence: TGTGCCAGCAGTTACGCTATCGGGACGGGGACCTACGAGCAGTACTTC. Its translation is CASSYAIGTGTYEQYF.

This CDR3 reads CASSSRDRGAADTQYF. The CDR3 region has the DNA TGTGCCAGCAGCAGCCGGGACAGGGGGGCAGCAGATACGCAGTATTTT. V is TRBV9 and J is TRBJ2-3, with 11 bases fitting TRBD1. Germline V CDR1 and CDR2: SGDLS, YYNGEE. The CDR3 loop spans 16 amino acids. The V gene end was trimmed by 4 bases and the J gene end by 4 bases; junction bases not matched to a gene: 8.

This clone has a single count. The chain couples TRBV5-6 to TRBJ1-2; D is unresolved. The germline V gene has CDR1 SGHDT and CDR2 YYEEEE. V lost 4 bases and J lost 8, with 12 bases in between. There are 12 residues in the CDR3. The CDR3 DNA reads TGTGCCAGCAGCCTTCGGATTCGCGGCTACACCTTC. Its protein product is CASSLRIRGYTF.